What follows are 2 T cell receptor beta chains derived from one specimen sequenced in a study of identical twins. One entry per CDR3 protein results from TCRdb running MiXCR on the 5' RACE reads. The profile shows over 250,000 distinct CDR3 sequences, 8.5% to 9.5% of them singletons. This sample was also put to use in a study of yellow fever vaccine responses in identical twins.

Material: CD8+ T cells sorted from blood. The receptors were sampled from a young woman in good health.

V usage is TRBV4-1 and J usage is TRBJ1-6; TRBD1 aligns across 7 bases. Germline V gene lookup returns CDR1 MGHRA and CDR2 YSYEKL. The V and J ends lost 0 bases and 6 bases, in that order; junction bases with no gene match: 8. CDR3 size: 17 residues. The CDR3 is CASSQDDWQGVNSPLHF. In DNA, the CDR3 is TGCGCCAGCAGCCAAGATGATTGGCAGGGGGTTAATTCACCCCTCCACTTT.

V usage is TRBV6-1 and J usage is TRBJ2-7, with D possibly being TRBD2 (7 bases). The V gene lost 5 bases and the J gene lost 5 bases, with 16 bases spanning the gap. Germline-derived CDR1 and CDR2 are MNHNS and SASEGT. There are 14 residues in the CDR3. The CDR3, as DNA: TGTGCCAGCAGTCAAAGGGGGGGTAGCGACGAGCAGTACTTC. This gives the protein CASSQRGGSDEQYF.